The 31 T cell receptor beta chains given below trace back to one sample, sequenced in a study of blood T cell repertoires in COVID-19. Here immunoSEQ multiplex PCR was the method, and the copy in TCRdb shows in-frame clones only, minus some. The profile shows 150,000 to 200,000 clones, around 83% of them singletons. Specimen: peripheral blood. The source of these receptors is a woman aged 80 or older in a cohort sampled during active or convalescent COVID-19.

The chain is built from TRBV6-2 or TRBV6-3 and TRBJ2-3; D is possibly TRBD2 (5 bases). The CDR3 is made up of 14 amino acids. The germline V gene has CDR1 MNHEY and CDR2 SVGEGT. Trimming stripped 4 bases from V and 2 bases from J, with 10 bases between. The CDR3 spells CASSSGGYTDTQYF. As DNA, the CDR3 is TGTGCCAGCAGTTCTGGAGGTTACACAGATACGCAGTATTTT.

This rearrangement joins TRBV6-4 to TRBJ2-5, with TRBD2 identical over 8 bases. Trimming cost V 2 bases and J 3 bases; bases outside gene matches: 8. CDR1 and CDR2 from the germline V gene are MRHNA and SNTAGT. CDR3 length: 16 amino acids. The CDR3 nucleotides read TGTGCCAGCAGTGACGGGCTAGCGGGCCTTAAAGAGACCCAGTACTTC. Residues: CASSDGLAGLKETQYF.

The rearrangement uses TRBV5-1 and TRBJ1-1, with D perhaps matching TRBD1 (5 bases). This CDR3 has 17 amino acids. Per the germline V gene, CDR1 is SGHRS and CDR2 is YFSETQ. V lost 3 bases, J lost 0 bases, and 18 bases lay in between. The CDR3, as DNA: TGCGCCAGCAGCTCGCAAGCTGAGACAGTCCTGAACACTGAAGCTTTCTTT. Its translation is CASSSQAETVLNTEAFF. The complete variable domain, with remaining parts taken from reference TRBV5-1 and TRBJ1-1, reads KAGVTQTPRYLIKTRGQQVTLSCSPISGHRSVSWYQQTPGQGLQFLFEYFSETQRNKGNFPGRFSGRQFSNSRSEMNVSTLELGDSALYLCASSSQAETVLNTEAFFGQGTRLTVV.

The chain has TRBV7-9 and TRBJ1-6; TRBD1 is a possible D gene (5 bases). The germline CDR1 and CDR2 sequences are SEHNR and FQNEAQ (reference sequence). With 2 bases removed from V and 6 bases from J, the gap between germline ends came to 11 bases. The CDR3 runs 15 residues. The CDR3 spells CASSLIGAGNSPLHF. The CDR3 bases are TGTGCCAGCAGCTTAATAGGGGCCGGTAATTCACCCCTCCACTTT. Full variable domain (rest looked up from reference TRBV7-9 and TRBJ1-6): DTGVSQNPRHKITKRGQNVTFRCDPISEHNRLYWYRQTLGQGPEFLTYFQNEAQLEKSRLLSDRFSAERPKGSFSTLEIQRTEQGDSAMYLCASSLIGAGNSPLHFGNGTRLTVT.

The V gene is TRBV7-2, the J gene TRBJ1-2; TRBD1 agrees at 10 bases. Per germline, CDR1 SGHTA and CDR2 FQGNSA. CDR3 length equals 14 residues. Trimming at V came to 7 bases and at J to 3 bases, leaving 5 bases not matched to a gene. The CDR3 DNA sequence: TGTGCCAGCAACGACAGGGGGCTTGACTATGGCTACACCTTC. It encodes CASNDRGLDYGYTF.

V and J are TRBV10-3 and TRBJ2-7, with a possible D match to TRBD1 (6 bases). The ends were cut back, 6 bases at V and 6 bases at J, with 21 bases in the middle. The germline V gene has CDR1 ENHRY and CDR2 SYGVKD. The CDR3 spans 15 residues. CDR3 in amino acids: CAISPGQRSSGEQYF. The CDR3 bases are TGTGCCATCAGCCCTGGACAGAGGAGCTCTGGCGAGCAGTACTTC.

The rearrangement links TRBV4-1 to TRBJ2-2, with TRBD1 identical over 9 bases. CDR3 length: 15 residues. Germline assignment: CDR1 MGHRA and CDR2 YSYEKL. Losses at the gene ends were 4 bases for V and 6 bases for J; bases not matched to a gene: 6. The DNA of the CDR3 is TGCGCCAGCAGCCTAACAGGGGGCGCCCCCGGGGAGCTGTTTTTT. Translated: CASSLTGGAPGELFF.

The chain joins TRBV18 to TRBJ1-5; D is unclear. V shed 3 bases and J shed 0 bases, with 6 bases lying between them. Germline V CDR1 and CDR2: KGHSH, LQKENI. The CDR3 spans 14 residues. CDR3 protein: CASSPAGSNQPQHF. For the CDR3, the DNA is TGTGCCAGCTCACCGGCAGGTAGCAATCAGCCCCAGCATTTT.

This chain links TRBV19 with TRBJ1-5; a possible D gene is TRBD1 (5 bases). Deletions cut 4 bases from V and 0 bases from J, with 13 bases between. CDR1 is LNHDA and CDR2 is SQIVND in the germline V gene (reference sequence). CDR3 length equals 16 residues. The CDR3 DNA follows: TGTGCCAGTAGTACGTCACAGGTCCTTAGCAATCAGCCCCAGCATTTT. Amino acids: CASSTSQVLSNQPQHF.

The V gene is TRBV4-1, the J gene TRBJ2-3; 15 positions match TRBD2. V shed 4 bases and J 5 bases; nucleotides not matched to a gene: 10. The CDR3 has 18 residues. Germline V gives CDR1 MGHRA, CDR2 YSYEKL. This CDR3 reads CASSRGLAGGPLEDTQYF. CDR3 sequence (DNA): TGCGCCAGCAGCCGAGGACTAGCGGGGGGGCCGTTGGAAGATACGCAGTATTTT.

The chain recombines TRBV4-3 with TRBJ1-2; tentatively, D is TRBD1 (5 bases). The CDR3 spans 15 residues. Between the trimmed V and J ends, which lost 3 bases and 2 bases, there was a span of 13 bases. Germline V gene data show CDR1 as LGHNA and CDR2 as YSLEER. The CDR3 protein is CASSHLETANYGYTF. The CDR3 DNA reads TGCGCCAGCAGCCACCTCGAGACAGCAAACTATGGCTACACCTTC.

The rearrangement uses TRBV18 and TRBJ1-5, with 8 positions matching TRBD1. The CDR3 totals 17 residues. Per the germline V gene, CDR1 is KGHSH and CDR2 is LQKENI. J gave up 5 bases and V 1 base, and 10 bases lay outside the gene matches. The CDR3 sequence is CASSPRSMSGGDQPQHF. CDR3 coding DNA: TGTGCCAGCTCACCACGGAGTATGTCAGGGGGCGATCAGCCCCAGCATTTT.

The chain combines TRBV6-1 with TRBJ1-4; a possible D gene is TRBD1 (6 bases). CDR3 length equals 14 residues. Germline V gives CDR1 MNHNS, CDR2 SASEGT. Trimming removed 0 bases from V and 8 bases from J, with 10 bases in between. The CDR3 loop reads CASSEAKGDEKLFF. CDR3 sequence (DNA): TGTGCCAGCAGTGAAGCTAAGGGGGACGAAAAACTGTTTTTT.

The J gene is TRBJ2-7, the V gene TRBV28; possibly TRBD1 for D (6 bases). This CDR3 spans 13 amino acids. Germline V lookup: CDR1 MDHEN, CDR2 SYDVKM. The V and J ends lost 5 bases and 3 bases respectively, with 11 bases between them. CDR3 sequence: CASSTGTIYEQYF. For the CDR3, the DNA is TGTGCCAGCAGTACCGGGACAATCTACGAGCAGTACTTC.

This clone was seen once. The chain combines TRBV11-3 with TRBJ2-7; 15 nucleotides align to TRBD2. The length of the CDR3 is 18 residues. Germline values: CDR1 SGHNT, CDR2 YENEEA. The V segment lost 3 bases and the J segment 5 bases; nucleotides outside the gene matches: 11. CDR3 in amino acids: CASSFSGRTSGRADEQYV. The CDR3 DNA sequence: TGTGCCAGCAGCTTCTCAGGGAGGACTAGCGGGAGGGCGGACGAGCAGTACGTC.

The chain has TRBV5-6 and TRBJ1-6; no definite D call. Trimming cost V 0 bases and J 9 bases, with 7 bases left between them. The germline V gene has CDR1 SGHDT and CDR2 YYEEEE. The CDR3 has 13 residues. The CDR3 DNA is TGTGCCAGCAGCTTGGCCTCCGGTTCACCCCTCCACTTT. Protein: CASSLASGSPLHF.

The chain is built from TRBV6-5 and TRBJ1-5; tentatively, D is TRBD1 (5 bases). Germline-derived CDR1 and CDR2 are MNHEY and SVGAGI. Trimming shortened V by 3 bases and J by 2 bases, and 14 bases separated the two germline ends. The CDR3 is made up of 16 amino acids. The CDR3 nucleotides read TGTGCCAGCAGTTATTTACAGCAAGGGGGCAATCAGCCCCAGCATTTT. It yields the protein CASSYLQQGGNQPQHF.

The V and J genes are TRBV14 and TRBJ2-7; 9 nucleotides align to TRBD1. Losses at the gene ends were 1 base for V and 8 bases for J; bases not matched to a gene: 9. Germline V gene lookup returns CDR1 SGHDN and CDR2 FVKESK. The CDR3 length is 15 residues. CDR3 DNA sequence: TGTGCCAGCAGCCAAGTAACAGGGGGCTTACCCCAGCAGTACGTC. Encoded protein: CASSQVTGGLPQQYV.

This clone was detected many times. V and J are TRBV5-1 and TRBJ1-2; the D is unclear. The CDR3 totals 14 residues. The germline gives CDR1 SGHRS, CDR2 YFSETQ. Trimming pared 2 bases from V and 7 bases from J, leaving 15 bases between. The CDR3 sequence: CASSFSGDSSGYTF. The CDR3 DNA reads as TGCGCCAGCAGCTTCTCCGGGGATAGCAGTGGCTACACCTTC.

This clone was observed a few times. The chain is built from TRBV4-1 and TRBJ1-6; 8 bases match TRBD1. CDR3 length: 16 amino acids. The germline V gene has CDR1 MGHRA and CDR2 YSYEKL. Germline trimming cut 3 bases from V and 7 bases from J; bases unmatched to any gene: 8. This CDR3 reads CASSQGRGRQNSPLHF. CDR3 nucleotides: TGCGCCAGCAGCCAGGGCAGGGGGCGCCAGAATTCACCCCTCCACTTT.

The chain links TRBV30 to TRBJ1-2; weak D call: TRBD1 (5 bases). CDR3 length equals 13 residues. Germline loops: CDR1 GTSNPN, CDR2 SVGIG (reference sequence). V gave up 3 bases and J gave up 8 bases, with 16 bases separating them. The CDR3, as DNA: TGTGCCTGGAGGCCTCGGTGGGGGGTCGGCTACACCTTC. Protein: CAWRPRWGVGYTF.

This chain uses TRBV3-1 (or the pseudogene TRBV3-2) with TRBJ2-3; 14 nucleotides line up with TRBD2. This CDR3 contains 16 residues. V lost 4 bases and J lost 3; bases outside the gene matches: 3. Germline V gene sequence: CDR1 LGHDT, CDR2 YNNKEL (reference sequence). The CDR3 here is CASSRGTSGSTDTQYF. The CDR3 DNA sequence: TGTGCCAGCAGCCGCGGGACTAGCGGGAGTACAGATACGCAGTATTTT.

The chain is built from TRBV3-1 (or the pseudogene TRBV3-2) and TRBJ1-1; D is perhaps TRBD1 (6 bases). CDR1 and CDR2 (germline): LGHDT, YNNKEL (reference sequence). Trimming left V 4 bases short and J 11 bases short, with 17 bases between. The CDR3 has 13 residues. In DNA form, the CDR3 reads TGTGCCAGCAGCCGAATCTCAGGGGAGTGGGCTTTCTTT. Translation gives CASSRISGEWAFF.

The chain is built from TRBV15 and TRBJ1-3, with D perhaps matching TRBD1 (5 bases). Trimming took 0 bases from V and 4 from J, leaving 10 bases between them. From germline, CDR1 is LNHNV and CDR2 YYDKDF (reference sequence). This CDR3 comprises 15 residues. The CDR3 DNA follows: TGTGCCACCAGCAGAGATCCGGAGGGGGGAAACACCATATATTTT. Translated, it gives CATSRDPEGGNTIYF.

The V call is TRBV3-1 (or the pseudogene TRBV3-2), the J call TRBJ2-5, with 8 bases aligning to TRBD1. V shed 4 bases, J shed 5 bases, and the junction held 9 bases outside the gene matches. This CDR3 comprises 15 residues. Germline V gene lookup returns CDR1 LGHDT and CDR2 YNNKEL (reference sequence). The CDR3 sequence: CASSREQGVRETQYF. The CDR3, as DNA: TGTGCCAGCAGCCGAGAACAGGGGGTACGGGAGACCCAGTACTTC.

This clone appeared once. This chain connects TRBV9 to TRBJ2-5; D is perhaps TRBD2 (6 bases). The CDR3 is 14 residues long. Deletions cut 6 bases from V and 1 base from J, with 13 bases between. In germline, CDR1 is SGDLS, CDR2 YYNGEE. CDR3: CASTPLGGQETQYF. CDR3 DNA sequence: TGTGCCAGCACTCCCTTGGGGGGCCAAGAGACCCAGTACTTC.

This sequence joins TRBV7-8 and TRBJ2-2; D gene ambiguous. The germline CDR1 and CDR2 sequences are SGHVS and FQNEAQ. V lost 1 base and J lost 4, with 13 bases in between. This CDR3 comprises 16 residues. The CDR3 region has the DNA TGTGCCAGCAGCTTAGTTCGTCGGGTTAGCACCGGGGAGCTGTTTTTT. Translated: CASSLVRRVSTGELFF.

The chain carries TRBV3-1 (or the pseudogene TRBV3-2) and TRBJ2-5, with 14 positions matching TRBD2. The V segment lost 1 base and the J segment 6 bases; nucleotides outside the gene matches: 4. The CDR3 runs 16 residues. CDR1 is LGHDT, CDR2 YNNKEL, per germline (reference sequence). The CDR3 DNA is TGTGCCAGCAGCCAAGCGGGGACTAGCGGGAGTCAGACCCAGTACTTC. Translating gives CASSQAGTSGSQTQYF.

The chain employs TRBV2 and TRBJ2-4; possible D gene TRBD1, 6 bases. Germline V gives CDR1 SNHLY, CDR2 FYNNEI. Trimming pared 7 bases from V and 0 bases from J, leaving 22 bases between. This CDR3 contains 18 residues. The CDR3 nucleotides are TGTGCCAGCACCCTGCGGGCAGGGGCCCTTTTAGCCAAAAACATTCAGTACTTC. Translated, it gives CASTLRAGALLAKNIQYF.

The genes are TRBV21-1 and TRBJ1-1. TRBV21-1 counts as a pseudogene. The CDR3 length is 12 residues. CDR3 DNA sequence: TGTGCCAGCAGCAAAGTTTGGAGGGATGCTTTCTTT. Encoded protein: CASSKVWRDAFF.

CDR3 sequence: CASSPHGRGSYEQYF. The CDR3 bases are TGTGCCAGCAGCCCCCATGGGCGGGGGAGCTACGAGCAGTACTTC. The chain has TRBV6-2 or TRBV6-3 and TRBJ2-7; 7 nucleotides align to TRBD2. The CDR3 has 15 amino acids. J lost 3 bases, V lost 6 bases, and 11 bases had no gene match. The germline CDR1 and CDR2 sequences are MNHEY and SVGEGT.